These T cell receptor beta chains were read from a single sample in a study of control samples from healthy donors and cancer patients. Clones were sequenced by immunoSEQ multiplex PCR, and TCRdb holds only the in-frame ones, with some missing. The sample has 100,000 to 120,000 clones; 80% to 90% are singletons. The sequenced material came from blood. Every receptor here comes from a woman in her 50s in good health. The CDR3 runs from the conserved cysteine through the conserved F or W. Part of the rows lack a size; the others show once, few, many or a class for expanded clones.

V	J	size	CDR3
TRBV4-1	TRBJ2-3	.	CASSQYSEGDVDTQYF
TRBV11-1	TRBJ2-3	once	CASSSQAGPTDTQYF
TRBV5-1	TRBJ1-4	.	CASSLSGSTNEKLFF
TRBV25-1	TRBJ1-4	.	CASSEYGGGYEKLFF
TRBV29-1	TRBJ2-4	once	CSVSVAKNIQYF
TRBV28	TRBJ1-2	.	CASSFNSQGLDYTF
TRBV6-5	TRBJ1-2	few	CASKMGGYGYTF
TRBV28	TRBJ1-1	.	CASSLLRQGWNTEAFF
TRBV12-1	TRBJ2-3	.	CASSSSLAGGIRDTQYF
TRBV7-9	TRBJ2-1	.	CASSQGGLAGVWNEQFF
TRBV6-1	TRBJ1-1	few	CASSEGKMNTEAFF
TRBV5-1	TRBJ2-2	.	CASSSAGTGGSGELFF
TRBV9	TRBJ2-3	.	CASSPFGQMTDTQYF
TRBV6-1	TRBJ2-7	.	CASKTSGGSYEQYF
TRBV23-1	TRBJ1-1	once	CASSKPIRDTEAFF
TRBV9	TRBJ2-3	.	CASSPAGGGDTQYF
TRBV10-3	TRBJ1-6	few	CAISESSSDNSPLHF
TRBV28	TRBJ2-5	.	CASRQKETQYF
TRBV6-1	TRBJ2-5	.	CASSEWGASETQYF
TRBV11-3	TRBJ1-3	.	CASSLTQAGNTIYF
TRBV30	TRBJ1-6	.	CAWRTRAYNSPLHF
TRBV9	TRBJ2-7	.	CASSVEHSPLYEQYF
TRBV5-4	TRBJ1-2	.	CASSLGERRDTGYTF
TRBV9	TRBJ1-5	.	CASSEQGANNQPQHF
TRBV27	TRBJ2-5	.	CASSTGGQETQYF
TRBV6-1	TRBJ1-5	.	CASSEFWAGGNQPQHF
TRBV19	TRBJ1-1	.	CAIKDREGLIAFF
TRBV24-1	TRBJ1-2	.	CATSGQGSYTF
TRBV10-3	TRBJ1-5	once	CAISPGAGYQPQHF
TRBV10-3	TRBJ1-4	.	CAISESRGTNEKLFF
TRBV6-5	TRBJ1-3	.	CASRPQLSVGNTIYF
TRBV13	TRBJ2-7	.	CASSARDRPYEQYF
TRBV6-2/TRBV6-3	TRBJ1-6	.	CASSRTGQYNSPLHF
TRBV2	TRBJ1-2	.	CASSEGGAARYGYTF
TRBV19	TRBJ1-2	.	CASNLQGSRQSYGYTF
TRBV28	TRBJ1-5	.	CASSQGAYWGAQHF
TRBV7-6	TRBJ1-4	.	CASSPIGTDEKLFF
TRBV5-5	TRBJ1-5	.	CASSLSGDLVNQPQHF
TRBV6-6	TRBJ2-7	.	CASSYSRGGGEQYF
TRBV5-1	TRBJ2-1	.	CASSPVLAGNEQFF
TRBV13	TRBJ2-1	.	CASSRRQGNYNEQFF
TRBV4-2	TRBJ2-1	.	CASSHKNEQFF
TRBV9	TRBJ1-4	.	CASSVGGGIGEKLFF
TRBV7-2	TRBJ1-3	.	CASSLSTGTSGNTIYF
TRBV6-6	TRBJ2-7	.	CASSPLDEQYF
TRBV12-3/TRBV12-4	TRBJ2-2	.	CASSLQGPGELFF
TRBV3-1/TRBV3-2	TRBJ2-1	.	CASSQARDAYNEQFF
TRBV5-4	TRBJ1-1	once	CASRFGGNTEAFF
TRBV3-1/TRBV3-2	TRBJ2-5	.	CASSQDPLGSGTQYF
TRBV27	TRBJ2-7	.	CASSLYRQGAYEQYF
TRBV11-1	TRBJ2-7	.	CASSLGRPYEQYF
TRBV5-6	TRBJ2-7	.	CASSFTGGMEQYF
TRBV15	TRBJ1-2	once	CATSRAGQGSYGYTF